The clone carrying this T cell receptor (beta chain) was seen only a few times. Its antigen remains unknown. Primers included in the PCR were 60 Vbeta and 13 Jbeta primers. Profiled with immunoSEQ multiplex PCR; TCRdb holds only in-frame clones, not every one. The sample lists about 120,000 clones; roughly 8.6% were seen once. CDR3 length equals 16 residues. Germline-derived CDR1 and CDR2 are LNHDA and SQIVND (reference sequence). The ends lost 1 base at V and 7 bases at J; junction bases unmatched: 9. The data originate from a study of cytomegalovirus exposure and HLA in healthy donors. On the study more broadly: Around 80 million unique TCRs from HLA-typed donors were held in an early data release. Of some 400 genotyped donors, around 76% clustered with self-reported Caucasian donors. Study results and caveats: Links to common viral pathogens appeared, in a later analysis, for several of the most significant clusters.

The chain recombines TRBV19 with TRBJ2-2; 7 positions match TRBD1. This sequence was found in a woman between 35 and 50 years old in good health and CMV-seropositive. What was sequenced was PBMCs. The CDR3 nucleotides read TGTGCCAGTAGTATAGTTCAGGGGGTAGTGGTCGGGGAGCTGTTTTTT. Translating gives CASSIVQGVVVGELFF.